This record concerns one TCR beta chain sequence. The CDR3 consists of 15 residues. Trimming took 6 bases from V and 1 from J, leaving 13 bases between them. From germline, CDR1 is MNHNY and CDR2 SVGAGI (reference sequence). The data were obtained in a study of control samples from healthy donors and cancer patients. Method: immunoSEQ multiplex PCR; TCRdb's copy keeps in-frame clones and lacks some. This repertoire shows 110,000 to 150,000 clones, roughly 92% found once; its top ten account for less than 15%. The specimen sequenced was blood. The TCR originated in a man in his forties in good health. This chain connects TRBV6-6 to TRBJ1-5; D perhaps matches TRBD1 (5 bases). CDR3 coding DNA: TGTGCCAGCAGCCACCTCGGGGGAAGCAATCAGCCCCAGCATTTT. Translation gives CASSHLGGSNQPQHF.